The clone carrying this T cell receptor (beta chain) was observed at least ten times. The V end lost 4 bases, the J end lost 6 bases, and 22 bases lay between the germline ends. This CDR3 comprises 16 residues. Per germline, CDR1 SGHTA and CDR2 FQGNSA. The authors amplified TCR beta CDR3 regions from RNA transcripts. Scientists carried out first-round RT-PCR using HTBI primers and then a second-round multiplex PCR. TCRdb fed the multiplex PCR reads into MiXCR, producing one record per CDR3 protein. The repertoire includes over a million distinct CDR3 sequences, about 35% of them detected once, and roughly 11% sits in the top ten. The data belong to a study of Graves' ophthalmopathy and Graves' hyperthyroidism.

The J gene is TRBJ2-7, the V gene TRBV7-2; possible D gene TRBD2, 5 bases. Input material: peripheral blood or thyroid tissue (not recorded which). This clonotype was obtained from an adult man with Graves' hyperthyroidism. CDR3 residues: CASSSRPPADGGEQYF. The CDR3 DNA is TGTGCCAGCAGCTCCAGACCCCCCGCGGACGGAGGCGAGCAGTACTTC.